Reported below is one T cell receptor (beta chain). Its specificity is unknown. Germline V gives CDR1 LGHNA, CDR2 YNFKEQ. The CDR3 contains 14 residues. These data come from a study of CXCR3-negative and CXCR3-positive naive CD8 T cells. In the study overall: Roughly 135 million TRB reads were obtained overall (about 1.5 +/- 0.3 million per library).

Broader study findings: Similarly elevated diversity marked both naive subsets, with memory CD8+ cells showing far lower diversity. Post-cryopreservation CXCR3 expression was partly diminished, and the bulk of assays employed fresh PBMCs. Hydrophobicity was higher for TRB CDR3s found in CXCR3-positive naive cells than in CXCR3-negative naive cells. The authors found comparable surface CD5 between naive subsets and inferred TCR strength from TRB CDR3 properties.

UMI-labeled TRB cDNA libraries were prepared by 5' RACE. After re-calling the 5' RACE reads, TCRdb lists one entry per CDR3 protein, DNA absent. The sample table sets out some 120,000 distinct CDR3 sequences. The sample consisted of naive CXCR3+ CD8+ T cells from blood. Subset: CD45RO-CCR7+CD27+CD95- naive CD8+ T cells expressing CXCR3 (TNR3+). This chain joins TRBV4-2 and TRBJ2-7; TCRdb reports TRBD1, a call that lacks DNA to check it against. This receptor was obtained from a human donor in good health. Some clones in this sample may be carry-over from other donors' samples. This CDR3 is CASSQGQVTYEQYF.